This T cell receptor beta chain was sequenced in a study of T-cell memory formation after mild COVID-19. The study, taken as a whole, reports: CD8+ contracting clones occupied EMRA, while CD4+ ones occupied mainly CM and EM. Clones that shrank (day 15 to 85) were balanced CD4/CD8, whereas later expanders leaned CD4+.

This clonotype was recorded many times. Its antigen is unknown. 5'RACE primed at constant segments yielded TCR alpha and TCR beta cDNA libraries bearing sample barcodes and UMIs. TCRdb analysed the 5' RACE reads with MiXCR anew, one entry per CDR3 protein. There are about 410,000 distinct CDR3 sequences in the sample; 15% to 20% occur only once, and around a fifth lies in the top ten. V lost 6 bases and J lost 4; bases outside the gene matches: 7. Germline CDR1 LGHDT, CDR2 YNNKEL (reference sequence). This CDR3 has 14 amino acids. Sequencing used PBMCs or a T cell subset sorted from them (not recorded which). The TCR comes from a man aged 18 to 29 who had mild COVID-19 (a few samples of this study predate the infection). Cell type and time point are not known. The chain carries TRBV3-1 and TRBJ2-5; 8 nucleotides agree with TRBD2. This chain's CDR3 is CASSFAGGGETQYF. The CDR3 nucleotides are TGTGCCAGCAGTTTCGCGGGGGGTGGAGAGACCCAGTACTTC.